These 25 T cell receptor beta chains were sequenced from one sample in a study of CD8 T cells in Susac syndrome. With random hexamers, reverse transcription was performed on about 0.5 to 1 ug of RNA. From the immunoSEQ multiplex PCR reads, TCRdb called clonotypes with MiXCR, one entry per CDR3 protein. Of some 400,000 distinct CDR3 sequences in the sample, approximately 89% were seen once. Source material: CD8+ T cells from PBMCs. The receptors derive from a human donor with multiple sclerosis.

This rearrangement joins TRBV27 to TRBJ2-1, with TRBD2 identical over 9 bases. The junction had 5 bases not matched to a gene; V was cut back by 2 bases and J by 9 bases. This CDR3 is 14 amino acids long. Per germline, CDR1 MNHEY and CDR2 SMNVEV (reference sequence). This chain's CDR3 is CASSLGGGASEQFF. In DNA, the CDR3 is TGTGCCAGCAGTTTAGGCGGGGGGGCGAGTGAGCAGTTCTTC.

The chain carries TRBV5-1 and TRBJ2-3; 16 nucleotides match TRBD2. This CDR3 region has 24 residues. J lost 6 bases, V lost 0 bases, and 25 bases had no gene match. Per the germline V gene, CDR1 is SGHRS and CDR2 is YFSETQ. Written as DNA, the CDR3 is TGCGCCAGCAGCTTGGCCTACAGGGAAGAGTATCCGGGACTAGCGGGAGGGCCGACGGATACGCAGTATTTT. Its protein product is CASSLAYREEYPGLAGGPTDTQYF.

The genes are TRBV27 and TRBJ1-1; D unclear. Germline CDR1 is MNHEY and CDR2 is SMNVEV (reference sequence). The CDR3 is 17 amino acids. Trimming cost V 4 bases and J 2 bases, with 20 bases left between them. The CDR3 loop is CASSSSTLGPRNTEAFF. The CDR3 DNA reads TGTGCCAGCAGTTCATCTACACTTGGACCCCGAAACACTGAAGCTTTCTTT.

The chain combines TRBV4-1 with TRBJ1-2, with D uncertain. The CDR3 consists of 14 residues. Between the trimmed V and J ends, which lost 1 base and 3 bases, there was a span of 9 bases. In germline, CDR1 is MGHRA, CDR2 YSYEKL. CDR3: CASSQGSVYYGYTF. The DNA for the CDR3 is TGCGCCAGCAGCCAAGGTTCCGTTTACTATGGCTACACCTTC.

The chain combines TRBV6-1 with TRBJ1-1; D gene unclear. CDR1 is MNHNS, CDR2 SASEGT, per germline. Between the trimmed V and J ends, which lost 5 bases and 11 bases, there was a span of 21 bases. The length of the CDR3 is 14 residues. The CDR3 is CASSFGGRNTEAFF. The CDR3 DNA is TGTGCCAGCAGTTTCGGTGGAAGGAACACGGAGGCTTTCTTT.

The chain links TRBV20-1 to TRBJ2-5; D ambiguous. Germline CDR1 and CDR2: DFQATT and SNEGSKA (reference sequence). CDR3 length: 13 amino acids. Trimming took off 1 base at V and 2 bases at J, with 8 bases between the two ends. The CDR3 DNA follows: TGCAGTGCTAGAGGCCTCGGGCAAGAGACCCAGTACTTC. It specifies CSARGLGQETQYF.

V usage is TRBV3-1 and J usage is TRBJ2-1; 7 positions match TRBD2. The CDR3 is 17 residues long. Trimming removed 1 base from V and 8 bases from J; junction bases left unmatched: 14. Germline-derived CDR1 and CDR2 are LGHDT and YNNKEL (reference sequence). The CDR3 coding sequence is TGTGCCAGCAGCCAAGCCTGGCGCGGGAGAGAAGGCTATGAGCAGTTCTTC. Protein product: CASSQAWRGREGYEQFF.

The rearrangement uses TRBV7-9 and TRBJ2-1; 7 positions agree with TRBD1. This CDR3 comprises 13 residues. In germline, CDR1 is SEHNR, CDR2 FQNEAQ (reference sequence). The junction had 12 bases not matched to a gene; V was cut back by 6 bases and J by 13 bases. As DNA, the CDR3 is TGTGCCAGCAGATCCGGACAGGCTAAAGGACAGTTCTTC. It specifies CASRSGQAKGQFF. Full variable domain (missing parts from reference TRBV7-9 and TRBJ2-1): DTGVSQNPRHKITKRGQNVTFRCDPISEHNRLYWYRQTLGQGPEFLTYFQNEAQLEKSRLLSDRFSAERPKGSFSTLEIQRTEQGDSAMYLCASRSGQAKGQFFGPGTRLTVL.

V usage is TRBV6-6 and J usage is TRBJ2-7, with D tentatively TRBD1 or TRBD2 (5 bases each). Looked up from germline, CDR1 is MNHNY and CDR2 is SVGAGI (reference sequence). The CDR3 contains 15 residues. The ends were cut back, 6 bases at V and 5 bases at J, with 20 bases in the middle. CDR3 bases: TGTGCCAGCAGGCCTTTCGGGACGGCGTTTGACGAGCAGTACTTC. Its translation is CASRPFGTAFDEQYF.

The V and J genes are TRBV27 and TRBJ2-7, with 10 positions matching TRBD1. The ends lost 4 bases at V and 4 bases at J; junction bases unmatched: 4. The CDR3 covers 14 residues. Germline values: CDR1 MNHEY, CDR2 SMNVEV (reference sequence). CDR3 in DNA: TGTGCCAGCAGTTGGGGGGGACAGGGGTACGAGCAGTACTTC. Encoded protein: CASSWGGQGYEQYF.

The gene calls are TRBV28 and TRBJ2-5; the D gene is possibly TRBD1 (5 bases). Trimming stripped 2 bases from V and 1 base from J, with 14 bases between. CDR1 and CDR2 (germline): MDHEN, SYDVKM. The CDR3 runs to 16 residues. The CDR3 loop is CASSLGAGIGQETQYF. The CDR3 nucleotides are TGTGCCAGCAGTTTAGGGGCAGGGATCGGCCAAGAGACCCAGTACTTC.

The gene calls are TRBV3-1 and TRBJ2-7; D not resolved. This CDR3 region has 14 residues. The germline gives CDR1 LGHDT, CDR2 YNNKEL (reference sequence). V was cut by 0 bases and J by 2 bases, with 8 bases left in between. As DNA, the CDR3 is TGTGCCAGCAGCCAAGAAACAAAACCCTACGAGCAGTACTTC. It encodes CASSQETKPYEQYF.

The chain is built from TRBV6-5 and TRBJ1-1; 7 positions match TRBD1. This CDR3 has 14 amino acids. CDR1 is MNHEY and CDR2 is SVGAGI in the germline V gene. The V gene end was trimmed by 2 bases and the J gene end by 5 bases; junction bases not matched to a gene: 5. In nucleotides, the CDR3 is TGTGCCAGCAGTTACGAAGGGGGCTTTACTGAAGCTTTCTTT. It yields the protein CASSYEGGFTEAFF.

This chain links TRBV6-1 with TRBJ2-6; unclear D gene. CDR3 length equals 15 residues. V was shortened by 2 bases and J by 0 bases, with 5 bases between the two germline ends. Per germline, CDR1 MNHNS and CDR2 SASEGT. CDR3 sequence: CASSERDSGANVLTF. The CDR3 bases are TGTGCCAGCAGTGAAAGGGACTCTGGGGCCAACGTCCTGACTTTC.

The gene calls are TRBV15 and TRBJ2-7; TRBD2 agrees at 7 bases. Trimming took 6 bases from V and 7 from J; bases not matched to a gene: 12. From germline, CDR1 is LNHNV and CDR2 YYDKDF (reference sequence). The CDR3 runs 14 residues. CDR3 region: CATSPERGPVEQYF. Here the CDR3 DNA reads TGTGCCACCAGTCCCGAGCGGGGTCCAGTGGAGCAGTACTTC. Full variable domain (missing parts from reference TRBV15 and TRBJ2-7): DAMVIQNPRYQVTQFGKPVTLSCSQTLNHNVMYWYQQKSSQAPKLLFHYYDKDFNNEADTPDNFQSRRPNTSFCFLDIRSPGLGDTAMYLCATSPERGPVEQYFGPGTRLTVT.

V is TRBV2 and J is TRBJ2-7; D is perhaps TRBD1 (6 bases). The CDR3 extends over 15 amino acids. CDR1 SNHLY and CDR2 FYNNEI come from the germline V gene. Between the trimmed V and J ends, which lost 5 bases and 1 base, there was a span of 15 bases. The CDR3 sequence: CASSQGGQFSYEQYF. DNA of the CDR3: TGTGCCAGCAGTCAGGGCGGACAGTTTTCCTACGAGCAGTACTTC.

The chain couples TRBV7-9 to TRBJ2-2; tentative D call: TRBD1 (5 bases). The CDR3 covers 15 residues. The germline CDR1 and CDR2 sequences are SEHNR and FQNEAQ (reference sequence). The germline V and J ends were trimmed by 5 bases and 4 bases, with 14 bases remaining between them. The DNA for the CDR3 is TGTGCCAGCAGCGATAGTGGACACCGCACCGGGGAGCTGTTTTTT. This codes for CASSDSGHRTGELFF.

This chain connects TRBV6-1 to TRBJ1-5; no definite D call. Trimming shortened V by 6 bases and J by 4 bases, and 10 bases separated the two germline ends. This CDR3 is built from 13 residues. In germline, CDR1 is MNHNS, CDR2 SASEGT. The CDR3 region is CASSPAENQPQHF. The CDR3 nucleotides read TGTGCCAGCAGCCCCGCAGAGAATCAGCCCCAGCATTTT.

This chain links TRBV20-1 with TRBJ2-1; tentative D call: TRBD2 (6 bases). Trimming removed 0 bases from V and 8 bases from J, with 17 bases in between. This CDR3 comprises 15 residues. The germline V gene has CDR1 DFQATT and CDR2 SNEGSKA (reference sequence). This chain's CDR3 is CSARDPSGLYHEQFF. The DNA of the CDR3 is TGCAGTGCTAGAGATCCGAGCGGGTTGTACCATGAGCAGTTCTTC.

This chain uses TRBV5-1 with TRBJ2-1; 8 bases fit TRBD2. Germline V gene data show CDR1 as SGHRS and CDR2 as YFSETQ. J lost 7 bases, V lost 0 bases, and 12 bases had no gene match. The CDR3 is made up of 17 amino acids. The chain's CDR3 is CASSLAISGGNANEQFF. The CDR3 nucleotides are TGCGCCAGCAGCTTGGCTATAAGCGGGGGTAATGCAAATGAGCAGTTCTTC.

V gene TRBV2 combines with J gene TRBJ2-1; unclear D gene. The V gene lost 4 bases and the J gene lost 0 bases, with 7 bases spanning the gap. This CDR3 region has 14 residues. CDR1 is SNHLY and CDR2 is FYNNEI in the germline V gene. CDR3 in amino acids: CASSVTSSYNEQFF. CDR3 DNA sequence: TGTGCCAGCAGTGTAACATCCTCCTACAATGAGCAGTTCTTC.

The genes are TRBV6-1 and TRBJ2-7; 8 nucleotides align to TRBD1. CDR3 size: 15 residues. The germline gives CDR1 MNHNS, CDR2 SASEGT. The ends lost 1 base at V and 2 bases at J; junction bases unmatched: 4. This CDR3 is CASSEGQGSTYEQYF. As DNA, the CDR3 is TGTGCCAGCAGTGAAGGACAGGGGTCGACCTACGAGCAGTACTTC.

The chain joins TRBV28 to TRBJ2-5; TRBD1 matches 7 bases. The CDR3 contains 17 residues. Germline CDR1 MDHEN, CDR2 SYDVKM. V shed 3 bases and J 4 bases; nucleotides not matched to a gene: 14. CDR3 nucleotides: TGTGCCAGCAGTTTTGGCGGACAGGCCATTTCGGGAGAGACCCAGTACTTC. As protein: CASSFGGQAISGETQYF.

This chain joins TRBV12-3 or TRBV12-4 and TRBJ2-1; D call uncertain. The CDR3 consists of 16 residues. V lost 4 bases and J lost 7, with 20 bases in between. CDR3 nucleotides: TGTGCCAGCAGTTACTTCGACTTGCAAAACCCTAATGAGCAGTTCTTC. Translated, it gives CASSYFDLQNPNEQFF.

The chain has TRBV6-1 and TRBJ2-2, with 10 bases matching TRBD1. Germline V gene sequence: CDR1 MNHNS, CDR2 SASEGT. Germline trimming cut 6 bases from V and 3 bases from J; bases unmatched to any gene: 10. There are 17 residues in the CDR3. Here the CDR3 reads CASRRTTGTGDTGELFF. CDR3 bases: TGTGCCAGCAGGAGGACTACCGGGACAGGGGACACCGGGGAGCTGTTTTTT.